The sequence of this T cell receptor beta chain was determined in a study of cytomegalovirus exposure and HLA in healthy donors. PCR amplification relied on 60 Vbeta primers (plus 13 Jbeta primers). The method was immunoSEQ multiplex PCR; TCRdb's version includes in-frame clones alone and lacks a portion of them. The sample yields roughly 150,000 clones, 65% to 80% seen once. The CDR3 has 16 residues. The V and J ends lost 3 bases and 7 bases respectively, with 18 bases between them. Looked up from germline, CDR1 is MNHEY and CDR2 is SMNVEV (reference sequence). This rearrangement joins TRBV27 to TRBJ1-4; possibly TRBD1 for D (5 bases). Sequencing input: PBMCs. The source is a man in his forties or fifties in good health and CMV-seronegative. In DNA, the CDR3 is TGTGCCAGCAGTTTGAAAGTTTGGCAGGGCGGTGAAAAACTGTTTTTT. This gives the protein CASSLKVWQGGEKLFF.